This T cell receptor (beta chain) was profiled in a study of control samples from healthy donors and cancer patients. Data came from immunoSEQ multiplex PCR; TCRdb stores just in-frame clones and leaves some out. The data hold 150,000 to 200,000 clones, with 90% observed a single time. Germline V gene lookup returns CDR1 MNHEY and CDR2 SVGEGT. V dropped 5 bases and J dropped 0 bases, with 13 bases sitting between them. This CDR3 spans 15 amino acids. The receptor's source is a woman between 45 and 60 years old in good health. Sequencing was performed on blood. The V call is TRBV6-2 or TRBV6-3, the J call TRBJ1-2, with D unresolved. The CDR3 loop reads CASSNTTGSNYGYTF. CDR3 bases: TGTGCCAGCAGTAACACGACGGGCTCTAACTATGGCTACACCTTC.